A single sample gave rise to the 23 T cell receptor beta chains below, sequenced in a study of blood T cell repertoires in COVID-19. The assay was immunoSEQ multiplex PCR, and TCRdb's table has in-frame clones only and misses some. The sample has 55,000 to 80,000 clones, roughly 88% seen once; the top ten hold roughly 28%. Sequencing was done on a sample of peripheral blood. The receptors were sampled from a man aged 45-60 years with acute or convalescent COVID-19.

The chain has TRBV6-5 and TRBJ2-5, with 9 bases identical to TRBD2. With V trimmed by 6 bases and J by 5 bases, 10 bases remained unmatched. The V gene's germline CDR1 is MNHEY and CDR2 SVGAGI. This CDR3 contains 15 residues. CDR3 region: CASRGWRGGRETQYF. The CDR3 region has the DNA TGTGCCAGCAGAGGTTGGCGGGGGGGCCGCGAGACCCAGTACTTC.

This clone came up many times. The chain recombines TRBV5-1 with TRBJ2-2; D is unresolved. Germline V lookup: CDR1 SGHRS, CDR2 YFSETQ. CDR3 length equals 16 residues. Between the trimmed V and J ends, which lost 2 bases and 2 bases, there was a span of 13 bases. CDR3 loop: CASSLGASSNTGELFF. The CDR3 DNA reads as TGCGCCAGCAGCTTAGGAGCCAGCTCAAACACCGGGGAGCTGTTTTTT.

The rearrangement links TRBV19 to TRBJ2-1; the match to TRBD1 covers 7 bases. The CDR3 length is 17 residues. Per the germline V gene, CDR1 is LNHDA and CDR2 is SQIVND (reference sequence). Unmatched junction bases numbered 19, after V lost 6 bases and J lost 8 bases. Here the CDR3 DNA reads TGTGCCAGTAGCCCGTCATTGAGACAGGGATACTCTTATGAGCAGTTCTTC. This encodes CASSPSLRQGYSYEQFF.

CDR3 DNA sequence: TGTGCCAGCATCCTAGGGGGGGGCTATTATGGCTACACCTTC. The encoded protein is CASILGGGYYGYTF. The chain links TRBV6-5 to TRBJ1-2, with D perhaps TRBD1 (6 bases). CDR1 MNHEY and CDR2 SVGAGI come from the germline V gene. CDR3 length: 14 amino acids. V lost 7 bases, J lost 5 bases, and 17 bases lay in between.

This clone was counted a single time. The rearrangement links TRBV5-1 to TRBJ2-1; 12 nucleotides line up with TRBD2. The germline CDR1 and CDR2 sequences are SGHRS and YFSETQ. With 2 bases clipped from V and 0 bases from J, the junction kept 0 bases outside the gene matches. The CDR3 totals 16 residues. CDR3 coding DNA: TGCGCCAGCAGCTTACTAGCGGGGGGCTCCTACAATGAGCAGTTCTTC. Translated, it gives CASSLLAGGSYNEQFF.

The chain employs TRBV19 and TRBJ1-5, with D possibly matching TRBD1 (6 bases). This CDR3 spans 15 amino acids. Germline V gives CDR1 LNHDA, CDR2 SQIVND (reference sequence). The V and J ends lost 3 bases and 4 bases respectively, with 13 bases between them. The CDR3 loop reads CASSILVTGNQPQHF. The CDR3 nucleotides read TGTGCCAGTAGTATTCTAGTGACAGGAAATCAGCCCCAGCATTTT.

CDR3 in DNA: TGTGCCAGCAGGGAGACTAGCGGGGGATGGCCCTACGAGCAGTACTTC. It encodes CASRETSGGWPYEQYF. The V call is TRBV7-2, the J call TRBJ2-7, with 12 positions matching TRBD2. V dropped 6 bases and J dropped 2; count of bases not matched to a gene: 8. CDR1 SGHTA and CDR2 FQGNSA come from the germline V gene. This CDR3 has 16 residues.

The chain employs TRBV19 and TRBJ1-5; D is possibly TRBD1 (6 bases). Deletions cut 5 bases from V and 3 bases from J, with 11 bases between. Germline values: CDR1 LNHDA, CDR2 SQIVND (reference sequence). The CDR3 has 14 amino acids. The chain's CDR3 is CASSGAGVNQPQHF. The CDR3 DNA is TGTGCCAGTAGTGGGGCAGGGGTCAATCAGCCCCAGCATTTT.

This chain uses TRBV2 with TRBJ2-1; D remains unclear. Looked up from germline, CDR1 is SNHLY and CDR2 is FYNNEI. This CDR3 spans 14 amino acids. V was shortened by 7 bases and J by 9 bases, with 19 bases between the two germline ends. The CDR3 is CASTVGQAFGEQFF. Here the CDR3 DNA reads TGTGCCAGCACCGTGGGCCAGGCGTTTGGTGAGCAGTTCTTC.

As DNA, the CDR3 is TGTGCCAGCAGCTCCGGTACCGGGGAGCTGTTTTTT. This sequence encodes CASSSGTGELFF. The chain joins TRBV5-5 to TRBJ2-2, with no clear D. Germline loops: CDR1 SGHKS, CDR2 YYEKEE (reference sequence). Trimming stripped 3 bases from V and 5 bases from J, with 5 bases between. There are 12 residues in the CDR3.

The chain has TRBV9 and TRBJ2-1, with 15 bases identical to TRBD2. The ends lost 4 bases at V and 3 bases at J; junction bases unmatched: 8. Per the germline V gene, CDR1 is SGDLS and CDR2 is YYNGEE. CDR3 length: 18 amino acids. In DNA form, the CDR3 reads TGTGCCAGCAGCCCCGGACTAGCGGGGGGGCCGGTCTACAATGAGCAGTTCTTC. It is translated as CASSPGLAGGPVYNEQFF.

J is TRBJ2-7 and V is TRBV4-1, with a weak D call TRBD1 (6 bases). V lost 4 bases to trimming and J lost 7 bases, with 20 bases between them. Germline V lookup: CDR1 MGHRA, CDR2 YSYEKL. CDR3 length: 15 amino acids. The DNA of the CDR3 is TGCGCCAGCAGCCGGGACATTGAGGGAAGGGGGGAGCAGTACTTC. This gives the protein CASSRDIEGRGEQYF.

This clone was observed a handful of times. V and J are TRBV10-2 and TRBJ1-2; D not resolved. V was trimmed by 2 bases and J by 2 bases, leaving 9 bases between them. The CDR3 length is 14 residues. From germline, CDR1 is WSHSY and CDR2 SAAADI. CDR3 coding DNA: TGCGCCAGCAGTGAGGGGAGGCAGAACTATGGCTACACCTTC. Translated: CASSEGRQNYGYTF.

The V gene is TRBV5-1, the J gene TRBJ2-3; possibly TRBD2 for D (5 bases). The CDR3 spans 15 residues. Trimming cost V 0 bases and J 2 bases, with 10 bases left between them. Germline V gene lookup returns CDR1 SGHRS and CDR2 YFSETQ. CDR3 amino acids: CASSLAVGITDTQYF. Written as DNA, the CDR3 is TGCGCCAGCAGCTTGGCGGTCGGGATCACAGATACGCAGTATTTT. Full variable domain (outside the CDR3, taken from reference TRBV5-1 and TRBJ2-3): KAGVTQTPRYLIKTRGQQVTLSCSPISGHRSVSWYQQTPGQGLQFLFEYFSETQRNKGNFPGRFSGRQFSNSRSEMNVSTLELGDSALYLCASSLAVGITDTQYFGPGTRLTVL.

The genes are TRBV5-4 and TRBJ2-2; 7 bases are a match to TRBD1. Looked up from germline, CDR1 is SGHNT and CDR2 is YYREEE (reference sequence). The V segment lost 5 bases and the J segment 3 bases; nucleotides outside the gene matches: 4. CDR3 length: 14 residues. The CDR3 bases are TGTGCCAGCAGGCGAACAGGGGACACCGGGGAGCTGTTTTTT. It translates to CASRRTGDTGELFF.

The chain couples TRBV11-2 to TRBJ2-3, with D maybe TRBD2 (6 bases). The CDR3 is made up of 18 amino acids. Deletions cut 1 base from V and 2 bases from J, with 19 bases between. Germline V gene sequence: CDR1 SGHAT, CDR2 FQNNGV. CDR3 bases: TGTGCCAGCAGCTTAGGAATCAATAGCGGCAGTCCCACAGATACGCAGTATTTT. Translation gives CASSLGINSGSPTDTQYF. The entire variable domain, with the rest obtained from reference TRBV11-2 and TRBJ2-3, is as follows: EAGVAQSPRYKIIEKRQSVAFWCNPISGHATLYWYQQILGQGPKLLIQFQNNGVVDDSQLPKDRFSAERLKGVDSTLKIQPAKLEDSAVYLCASSLGINSGSPTDTQYFGPGTRLTVL.

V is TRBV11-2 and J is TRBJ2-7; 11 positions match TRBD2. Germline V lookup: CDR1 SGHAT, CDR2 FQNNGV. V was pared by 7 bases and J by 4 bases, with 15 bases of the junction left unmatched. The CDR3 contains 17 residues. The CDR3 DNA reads TGTGCCAGCACCTTGGGGCCGGGACTAGCGGTTGATTACGAGCAGTACTTC. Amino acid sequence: CASTLGPGLAVDYEQYF.

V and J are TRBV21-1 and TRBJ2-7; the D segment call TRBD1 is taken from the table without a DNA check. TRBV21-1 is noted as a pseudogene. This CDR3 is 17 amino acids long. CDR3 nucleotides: TGTGCCAGCAGCAAAGGAAGGGCGGCAGGGAAGGGGTACGAGCAGTACTTC. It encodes CASSKGRAAGKGYEQYF.

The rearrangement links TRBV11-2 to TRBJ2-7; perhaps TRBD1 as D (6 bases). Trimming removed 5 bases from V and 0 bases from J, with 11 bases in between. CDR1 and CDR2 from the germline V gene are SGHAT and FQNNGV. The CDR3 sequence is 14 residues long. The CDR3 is CASSAGQLSYEQYF. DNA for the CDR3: TGTGCCAGCAGCGCAGGACAGCTCTCCTACGAGCAGTACTTC.

CDR3 protein: CATSGPGFYEQYF. The DNA for the CDR3 is TGTGCCACCTCCGGCCCAGGTTTCTACGAGCAGTACTTC. V is TRBV19 and J is TRBJ2-7; D gene unclear. Looked up from germline, CDR1 is LNHDA and CDR2 is SQIVND (reference sequence). V dropped 10 bases and J dropped 3 bases, with 16 bases sitting between them. This CDR3 has 13 residues.

CDR3 DNA sequence: TGTGCCAGCAGCACCCCTCGTCTGACTGGTTATGGCTACACCTTC. Amino acid sequence: CASSTPRLTGYGYTF. The chain employs TRBV11-2 and TRBJ1-2, with D hard to call. The CDR3 spans 15 residues. Germline CDR1 reads SGHAT; CDR2 reads FQNNGV. V was cut by 5 bases and J by 5 bases, with 18 bases left in between.

The CDR3 nucleotides are TGCGCCAGCAGCTACGGTGGCACTGAAGCTTTCTTT. Protein: CASSYGGTEAFF. This chain links TRBV10-2 with TRBJ1-1; D not certain. The CDR3 runs to 12 residues. The germline V and J ends were trimmed by 6 bases and 4 bases, with 9 bases remaining between them. Germline V CDR1 and CDR2: WSHSY, SAAADI.

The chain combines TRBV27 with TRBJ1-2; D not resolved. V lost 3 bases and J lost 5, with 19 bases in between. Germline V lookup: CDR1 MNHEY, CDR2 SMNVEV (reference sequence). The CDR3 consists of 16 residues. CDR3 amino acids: CASSFLDSRARYGYTF. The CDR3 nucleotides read TGTGCCAGCAGTTTTTTAGATTCGAGGGCTCGGTATGGCTACACCTTC.